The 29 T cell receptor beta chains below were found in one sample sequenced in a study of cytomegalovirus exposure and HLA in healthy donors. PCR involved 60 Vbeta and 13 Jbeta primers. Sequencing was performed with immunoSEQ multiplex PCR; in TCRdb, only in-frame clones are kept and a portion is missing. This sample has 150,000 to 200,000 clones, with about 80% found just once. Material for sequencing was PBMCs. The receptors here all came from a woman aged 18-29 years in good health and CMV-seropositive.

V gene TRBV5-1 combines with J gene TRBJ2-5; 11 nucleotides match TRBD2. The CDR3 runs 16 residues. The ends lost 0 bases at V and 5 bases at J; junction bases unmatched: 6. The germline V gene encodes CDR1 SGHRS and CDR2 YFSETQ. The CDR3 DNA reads TGCGCCAGCAGCTTGGGACTAGCGGGGTCGGTGGAGACCCAGTACTTC. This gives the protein CASSLGLAGSVETQYF.

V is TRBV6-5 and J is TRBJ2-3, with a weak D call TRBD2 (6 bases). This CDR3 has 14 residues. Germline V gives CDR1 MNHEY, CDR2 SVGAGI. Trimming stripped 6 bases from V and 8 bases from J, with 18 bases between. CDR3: CASSRDVLAGTQYF. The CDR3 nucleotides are TGTGCCAGCAGCCGGGACGTACTAGCTGGTACGCAGTATTTT.

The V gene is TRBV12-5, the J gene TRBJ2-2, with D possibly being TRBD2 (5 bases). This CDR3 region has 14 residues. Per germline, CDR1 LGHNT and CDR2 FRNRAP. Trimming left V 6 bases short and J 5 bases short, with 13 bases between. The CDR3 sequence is CASGRTRETGELFF. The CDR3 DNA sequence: TGTGCTAGTGGCCGGACGAGGGAGACCGGGGAGCTGTTTTTT.

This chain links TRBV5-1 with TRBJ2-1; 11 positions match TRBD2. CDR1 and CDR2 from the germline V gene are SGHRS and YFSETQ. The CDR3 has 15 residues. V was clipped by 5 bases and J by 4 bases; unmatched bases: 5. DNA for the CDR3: TGCGCCAGCAGACCTATAGCGGGGGGGTACAATGAGCAGTTCTTC. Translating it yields CASRPIAGGYNEQFF.

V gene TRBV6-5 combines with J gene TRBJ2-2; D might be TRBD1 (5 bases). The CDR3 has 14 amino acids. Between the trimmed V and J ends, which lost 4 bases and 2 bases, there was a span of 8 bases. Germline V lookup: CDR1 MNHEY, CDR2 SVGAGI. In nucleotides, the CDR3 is TGTGCCAGCAGTTTGGGGCTAAACACCGGGGAGCTGTTTTTT. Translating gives CASSLGLNTGELFF.

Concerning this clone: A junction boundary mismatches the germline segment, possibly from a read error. Here the CDR3 DNA reads TGCGGGGGTCCGGGACAGAAAAACACTGAAGCTTTCTTT. As protein: CGGPGQKNTEAFF. The genes are TRBV2 and TRBJ1-1; 7 bases are shared with TRBD1. The CDR3 totals 13 residues. Germline V gene data show CDR1 as SNHLY and CDR2 as FYNNEI.

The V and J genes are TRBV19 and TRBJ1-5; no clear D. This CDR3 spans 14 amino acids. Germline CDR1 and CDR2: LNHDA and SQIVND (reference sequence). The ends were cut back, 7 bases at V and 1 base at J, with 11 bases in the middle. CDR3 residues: CASTLRESNQPQHF. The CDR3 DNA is TGTGCCAGTACTCTTAGGGAGAGCAATCAGCCCCAGCATTTT. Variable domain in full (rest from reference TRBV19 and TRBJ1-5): DGGITQSPKYLFRKEGQNVTLSCEQNLNHDAMYWYRQDPGQGLRLIYYSQIVNDFQKGDIAEGYSVSREKKESFPLTVTSAQKNPTAFYLCASTLRESNQPQHFGDGTRLSIL.

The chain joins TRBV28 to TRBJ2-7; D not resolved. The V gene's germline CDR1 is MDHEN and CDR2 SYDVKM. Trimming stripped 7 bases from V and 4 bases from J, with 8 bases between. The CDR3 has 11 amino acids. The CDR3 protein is CASTTRYEQYF. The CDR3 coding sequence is TGTGCCAGCACTACGAGGTACGAGCAGTACTTC.

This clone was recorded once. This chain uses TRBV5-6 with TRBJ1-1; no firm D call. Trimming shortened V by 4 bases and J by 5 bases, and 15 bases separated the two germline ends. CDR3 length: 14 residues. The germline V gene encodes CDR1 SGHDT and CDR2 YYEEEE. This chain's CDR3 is CASSPLGGWTEAFF. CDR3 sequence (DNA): TGTGCCAGCAGCCCCCTCGGTGGTTGGACTGAAGCTTTCTTT. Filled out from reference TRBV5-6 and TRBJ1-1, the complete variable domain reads DAGVTQSPTHLIKTRGQQVTLRCSPKSGHDTVSWYQQALGQGPQFIFQYYEEEERQRGNFPDRFSGHQFPNYSSELNVNALLLGDSALYLCASSPLGGWTEAFFGQGTRLTVV.

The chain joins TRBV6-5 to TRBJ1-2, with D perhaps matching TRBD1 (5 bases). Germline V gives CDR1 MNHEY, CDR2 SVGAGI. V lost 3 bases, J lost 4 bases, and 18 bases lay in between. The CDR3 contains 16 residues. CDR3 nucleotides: TGTGCCAGCAGTTATTCCGCAAGGGGTTCCTTCTATGGCTACACCTTC. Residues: CASSYSARGSFYGYTF.

This chain's CDR3 is CASSPGGTSGGAKSDTQYF. CDR3 DNA: TGTGCCAGCAGCCCTGGGGGGACTAGCGGGGGGGCCAAGTCAGATACGCAGTATTTT. The chain carries TRBV13 and TRBJ2-3, with TRBD2 identical over 16 bases. CDR1 is PRHDT, CDR2 FYEKMQ, per germline (reference sequence). This CDR3 contains 19 residues. Germline trimming cut 5 bases from V and 4 bases from J; bases unmatched to any gene: 12.

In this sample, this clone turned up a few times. The CDR3 sequence is CASSSTSGGAPSSYNEQFF. The DNA of the CDR3 is TGTGCCAGCAGTTCGACTAGCGGGGGGGCTCCGAGCTCCTACAATGAGCAGTTCTTC. This chain uses TRBV7-9 with TRBJ2-1; 14 bases are a match to TRBD2. This CDR3 spans 19 amino acids. Losses at the gene ends were 6 bases for V and 0 bases for J; bases not matched to a gene: 10. Germline CDR1 is SEHNR and CDR2 is FQNEAQ (reference sequence).

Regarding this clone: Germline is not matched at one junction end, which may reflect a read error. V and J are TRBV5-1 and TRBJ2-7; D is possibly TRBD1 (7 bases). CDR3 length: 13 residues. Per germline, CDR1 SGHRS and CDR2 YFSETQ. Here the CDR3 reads CASSLVPGDSGLF. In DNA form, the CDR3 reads TGCGCCAGCAGCTTGGTCCCGGGGGACAGCGGTCTCTTC.

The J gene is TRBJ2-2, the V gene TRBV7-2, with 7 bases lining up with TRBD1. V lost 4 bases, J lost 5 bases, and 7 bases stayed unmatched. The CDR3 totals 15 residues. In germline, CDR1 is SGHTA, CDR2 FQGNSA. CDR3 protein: CASSYRQGGTGELFF. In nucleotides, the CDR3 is TGTGCCAGCAGCTACCGACAGGGCGGGACCGGGGAGCTGTTTTTT.

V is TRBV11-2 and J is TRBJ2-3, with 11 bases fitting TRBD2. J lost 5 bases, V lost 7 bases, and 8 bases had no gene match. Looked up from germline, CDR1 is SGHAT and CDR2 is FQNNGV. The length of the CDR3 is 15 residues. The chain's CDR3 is CASTPLAGGRDTQYF. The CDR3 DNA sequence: TGTGCCAGCACCCCTCTAGCGGGGGGCAGAGATACGCAGTATTTT.

CDR3 DNA: TGTGCCAGCAGCGTAGCATCCACAACGTCTGGCTACACCTTC. It codes for CASSVASTTSGYTF. J is TRBJ1-2 and V is TRBV2; D call uncertain. The V end was cut by 6 bases, the J end by 7 bases, with 18 bases between. Germline loops: CDR1 SNHLY, CDR2 FYNNEI. This CDR3 is built from 14 residues. The full variable domain, with the rest looked up from reference TRBV2 and TRBJ1-2, is EPEVTQTPSHQVTQMGQEVILRCVPISNHLYFYWYRQILGQKVEFLVSFYNNEISEKSEIFDDQFSVERPDGSNFTLKIRSTKLEDSAMYFCASSVASTTSGYTFGSGTRLTVV.

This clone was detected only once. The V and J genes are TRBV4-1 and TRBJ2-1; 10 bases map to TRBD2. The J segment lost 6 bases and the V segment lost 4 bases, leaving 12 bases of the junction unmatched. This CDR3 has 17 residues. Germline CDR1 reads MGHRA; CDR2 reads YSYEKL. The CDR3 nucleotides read TGCGCCAGCAGCCCCGTCGGGAGAAAGCGGGGGGGCAATGAGCAGTTCTTC. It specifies CASSPVGRKRGGNEQFF.

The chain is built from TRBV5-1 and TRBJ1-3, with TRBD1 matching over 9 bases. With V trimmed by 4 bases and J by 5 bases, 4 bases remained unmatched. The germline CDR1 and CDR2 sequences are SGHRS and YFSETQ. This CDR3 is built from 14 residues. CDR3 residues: CASSPDRGRNTIYF. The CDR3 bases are TGCGCCAGCAGCCCGGACAGGGGACGAAACACCATATATTTT.

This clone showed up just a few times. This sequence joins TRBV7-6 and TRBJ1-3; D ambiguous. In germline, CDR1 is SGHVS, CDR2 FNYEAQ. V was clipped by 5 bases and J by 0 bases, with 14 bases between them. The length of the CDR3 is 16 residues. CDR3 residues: CASSEVTRRSGNTIYF. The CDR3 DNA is TGTGCCAGCAGCGAAGTAACACGCCGCTCTGGAAACACCATATATTTT.

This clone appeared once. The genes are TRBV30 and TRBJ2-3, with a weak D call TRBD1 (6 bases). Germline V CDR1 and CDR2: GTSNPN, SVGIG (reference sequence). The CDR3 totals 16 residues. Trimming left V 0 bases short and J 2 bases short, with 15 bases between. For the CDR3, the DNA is TGTGCCTGGAGTGTACCGTGGGGGCGTCCCACAGATACGCAGTATTTT. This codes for CAWSVPWGRPTDTQYF.

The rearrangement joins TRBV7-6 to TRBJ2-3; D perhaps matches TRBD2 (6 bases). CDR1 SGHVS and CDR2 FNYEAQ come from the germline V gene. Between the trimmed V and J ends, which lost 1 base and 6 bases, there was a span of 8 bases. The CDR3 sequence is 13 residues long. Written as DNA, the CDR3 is TGTGCCAGCAGCTTAGGCCTAGCGGATACGCAGTATTTT. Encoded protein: CASSLGLADTQYF.

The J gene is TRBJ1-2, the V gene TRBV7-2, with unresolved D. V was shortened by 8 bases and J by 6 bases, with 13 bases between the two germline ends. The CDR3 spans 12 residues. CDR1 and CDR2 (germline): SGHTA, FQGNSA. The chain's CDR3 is CASGYSGDGYTF. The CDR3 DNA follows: TGTGCCAGCGGATACAGCGGGGATGGCTACACCTTC.

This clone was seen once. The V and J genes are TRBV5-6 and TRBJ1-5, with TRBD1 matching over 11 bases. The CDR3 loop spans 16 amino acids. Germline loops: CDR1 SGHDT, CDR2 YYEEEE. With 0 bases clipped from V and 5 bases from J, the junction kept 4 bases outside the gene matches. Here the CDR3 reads CASSLAGTGGYQPQHF. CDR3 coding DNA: TGTGCCAGCAGCTTGGCCGGGACAGGGGGTTATCAGCCCCAGCATTTT.

The CDR3 DNA follows: TGCGCCAGCAGTGATATGGGGGGGAGCACAGATACGCAGTATTTT. Translated: CASSDMGGSTDTQYF. This chain joins TRBV10-1 and TRBJ2-3; TRBD2 matches 7 bases. Looked up from germline, CDR1 is WNHNN and CDR2 is SYGVQD (reference sequence). The V segment lost 3 bases and the J segment 0 bases; nucleotides outside the gene matches: 3. This CDR3 is built from 15 residues.

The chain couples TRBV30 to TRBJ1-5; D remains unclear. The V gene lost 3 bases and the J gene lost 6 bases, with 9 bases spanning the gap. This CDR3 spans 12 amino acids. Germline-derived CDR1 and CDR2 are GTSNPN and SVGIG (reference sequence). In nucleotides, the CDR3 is TGTGCCTGGAGCGAGTGGAGTCAGCCCCAGCATTTT. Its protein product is CAWSEWSQPQHF.

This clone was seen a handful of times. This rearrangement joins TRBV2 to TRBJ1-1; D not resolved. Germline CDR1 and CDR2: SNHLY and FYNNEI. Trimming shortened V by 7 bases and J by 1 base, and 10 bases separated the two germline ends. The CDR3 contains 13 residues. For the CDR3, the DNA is TGTGCCAGCACCCAGCGGGGGAACACTGAAGCTTTCTTT. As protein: CASTQRGNTEAFF.

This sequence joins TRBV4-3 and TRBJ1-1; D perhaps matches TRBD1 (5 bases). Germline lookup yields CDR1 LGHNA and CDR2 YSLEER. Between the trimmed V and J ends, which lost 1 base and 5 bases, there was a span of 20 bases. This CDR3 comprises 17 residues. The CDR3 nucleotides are TGCGCCAGCAGCCAAGTCTGGGCAGGGCACGGGAGTACTGAAGCTTTCTTT. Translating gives CASSQVWAGHGSTEAFF.

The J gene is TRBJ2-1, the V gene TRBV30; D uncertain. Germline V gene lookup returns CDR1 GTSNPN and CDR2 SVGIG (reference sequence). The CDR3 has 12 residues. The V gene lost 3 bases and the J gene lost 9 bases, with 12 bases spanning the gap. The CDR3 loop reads CAWRVPGPEQFF. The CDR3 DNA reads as TGTGCCTGGAGGGTACCGGGTCCTGAGCAGTTCTTC.

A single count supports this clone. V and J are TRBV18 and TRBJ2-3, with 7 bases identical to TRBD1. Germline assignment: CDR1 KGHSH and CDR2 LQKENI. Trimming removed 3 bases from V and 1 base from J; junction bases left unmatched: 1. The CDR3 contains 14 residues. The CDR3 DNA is TGTGCCAGCTCACCGGGACAGCGCACAGATACGCAGTATTTT. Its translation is CASSPGQRTDTQYF.